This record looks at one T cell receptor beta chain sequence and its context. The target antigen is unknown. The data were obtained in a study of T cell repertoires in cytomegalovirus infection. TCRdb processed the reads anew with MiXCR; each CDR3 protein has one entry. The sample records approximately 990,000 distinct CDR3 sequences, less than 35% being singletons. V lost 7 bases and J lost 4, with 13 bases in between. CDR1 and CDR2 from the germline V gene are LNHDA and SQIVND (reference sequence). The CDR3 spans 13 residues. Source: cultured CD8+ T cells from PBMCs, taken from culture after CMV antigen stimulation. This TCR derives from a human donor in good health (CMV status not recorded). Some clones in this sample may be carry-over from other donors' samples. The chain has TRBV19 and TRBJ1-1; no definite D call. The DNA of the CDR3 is TGTGCCAGTACGTGGCAGGAAGGCACTGAAGCTTTCTTT. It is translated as CASTWQEGTEAFF.